This T cell receptor (beta chain) was sequenced during a study of OX40 agonist ivuxolimab in advanced cancers. The study's findings and limits: At 0.1 to 3.0 mg/kg and by week 6, CD4+ and CD8+ T cells in the blood had expanded clonally. Among T cells, CD8+ cells averaged more expanded clones than CD4+ cells.

The V and J ends lost 3 bases and 2 bases, in that order; junction bases with no gene match: 3. The CDR3 extends over 17 amino acids. Germline V gene sequence: CDR1 MNHNS, CDR2 SASEGT. Turning to this clone: Its specificity is not known.

The data were produced by immunoSEQ multiplex PCR, yet TCRdb's version contains in-frame clones alone and is incomplete. Of about 150,000 clones listed, under 95% were seen once; the top ten hold 0.9% to 1.2%. This TCR was sampled from an adult with an advanced solid tumor such as melanoma, head and neck, liver or kidney cancer. The genes are TRBV6-1 and TRBJ2-2; 13 bases line up with TRBD2. The sequences come from CD4+ or CD8+ T cells sorted from blood, collected in a trial of the OX40 agonist ivuxolimab. The chain's CDR3 is CASSERLAGGNTGELFF. The CDR3, as DNA: TGTGCCAGCAGTGAGAGACTAGCGGGAGGAAACACCGGGGAGCTGTTTTTT.